This TCR beta chain was found in a study of CD8+CD57+ T cells in acquired aplastic anemia. Study-level information: Isolated CD4+ and CD8+ cells, once sorted, yielded DNA averaging 3.2 ug. Healthy CD8+ samples averaged about 11.0 million reads.

Genomic DNA, the template, was used for profiling of the TCR beta VDJ and CDR3. TCRdb reanalysed the reads using MiXCR and keeps one entry per CDR3 protein. This sample yields 200,000 to 250,000 distinct CDR3 sequences, of which 34% are seen a single time; 0.95% to 1.2% belongs to the top ten. Losses at the gene ends were 0 bases for V and 0 bases for J; bases not matched to a gene: 7. Germline loops: CDR1 MGHRA, CDR2 YSYEKL. The CDR3 extends over 18 amino acids. Of note for this clonotype: Its antigen is unknown.

Study conclusions and caveats: About 29 sequences, all CD8+ CDR3, were shared between patients and controls. Significance was not reached for CD8+ Simpson's diversity between patients and controls.

The receptor was derived from a human donor in good health, serving as a control. The gene calls are TRBV4-1 and TRBJ2-4; 8 positions agree with TRBD2. Material: sorted CD4+, CD8+, or CD8+CD57+ T cells (not recorded which) from PBMCs. For the CDR3, the DNA is TGCGCCAGCAGCCAAGAACATCGGCGGGAGGTAGCCAAAAACATTCAGTACTTC. Residues: CASSQEHRREVAKNIQYF.